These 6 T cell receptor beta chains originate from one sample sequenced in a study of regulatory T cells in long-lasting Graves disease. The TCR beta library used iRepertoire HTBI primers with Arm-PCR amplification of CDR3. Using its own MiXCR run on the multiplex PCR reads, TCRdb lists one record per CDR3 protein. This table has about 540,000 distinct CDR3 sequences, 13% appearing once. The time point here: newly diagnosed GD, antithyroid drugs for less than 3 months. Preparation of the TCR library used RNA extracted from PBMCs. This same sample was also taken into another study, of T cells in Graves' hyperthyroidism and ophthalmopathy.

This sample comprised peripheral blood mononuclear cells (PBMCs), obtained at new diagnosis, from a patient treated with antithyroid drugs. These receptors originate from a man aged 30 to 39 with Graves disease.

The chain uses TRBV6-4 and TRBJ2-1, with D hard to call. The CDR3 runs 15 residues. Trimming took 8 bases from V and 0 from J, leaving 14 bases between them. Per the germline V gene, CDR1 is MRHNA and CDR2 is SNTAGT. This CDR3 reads CASSSELSSYNEQFF. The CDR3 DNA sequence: TGTGCCAGCTCTTCGGAACTTAGCTCCTACAATGAGCAGTTCTTC.

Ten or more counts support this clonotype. The CDR3 loop reads CASSLGGRNNEQFF. CDR3 nucleotide sequence: TGTGCCAGCAGCTTGGGGGGGAGGAACAATGAGCAGTTCTTC. The chain is built from TRBV7-3 and TRBJ2-1, with 7 bases fitting TRBD2. V lost 3 bases and J lost 5; bases outside the gene matches: 4. In germline, CDR1 is SGHTA, CDR2 FQGTGA. This CDR3 is built from 14 residues. The full variable domain, its missing parts supplied by reference TRBV7-3 and TRBJ2-1, is GAGVSQTPSNKVTEKGKYVELRCDPISGHTALYWYRQSLGQGPEFLIYFQGTGAADDSGLPNDRFFAVRPEGSVSTLKIQRTERGDSAVYLCASSLGGRNNEQFFGPGTRLTVL.

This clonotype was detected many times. CDR3 residues: CSVVTSASDTQYF. In nucleotides, the CDR3 is TGCAGCGTTGTTACTAGCGCCTCAGATACGCAGTATTTT. The chain combines TRBV29-1 with TRBJ2-3, with 7 positions matching TRBD2. The CDR3 runs to 13 residues. The V segment lost 4 bases and the J segment 4 bases; nucleotides outside the gene matches: 5. The germline V gene encodes CDR1 SQVTM and CDR2 ANQGSEA.

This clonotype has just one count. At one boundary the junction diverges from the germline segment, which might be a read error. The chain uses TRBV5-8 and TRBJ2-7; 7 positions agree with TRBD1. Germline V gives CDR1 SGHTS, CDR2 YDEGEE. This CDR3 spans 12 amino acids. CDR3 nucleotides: TGTGCCAGCAGCTTGGGGACAGGCCCCCAGGTCTTC. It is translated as CASSLGTGPQVF. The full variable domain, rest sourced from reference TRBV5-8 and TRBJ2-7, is EAGVTQSPTHLIKTRGQQATLRCSPISGHTSVYWYQQALGLGLQFLLWYDEGEERNRGNFPPRFSGRQFPNYSSELNVNALELEDSALYLCASSLGTGPQVFGPGTRLTVT.

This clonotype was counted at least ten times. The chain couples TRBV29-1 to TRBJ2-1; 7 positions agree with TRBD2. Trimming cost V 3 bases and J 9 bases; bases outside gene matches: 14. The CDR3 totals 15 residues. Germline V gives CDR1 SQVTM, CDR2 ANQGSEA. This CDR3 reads CSVEDPSGILREQFF. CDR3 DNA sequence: TGCAGCGTTGAGGACCCCAGCGGGATTTTGCGTGAGCAGTTCTTC.

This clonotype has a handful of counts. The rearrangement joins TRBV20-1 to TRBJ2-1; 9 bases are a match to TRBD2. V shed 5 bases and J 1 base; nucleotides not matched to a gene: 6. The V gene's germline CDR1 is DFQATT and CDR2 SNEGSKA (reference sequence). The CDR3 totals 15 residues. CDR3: CSASSGTNSYNEQFF. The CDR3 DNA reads TGCAGTGCTTCTAGCGGGACTAATTCCTACAATGAGCAGTTCTTC.